The clone carrying this T cell receptor beta chain has more than one count but fewer than ten. Its antigen remains unidentified. With the Oncomine TCR Beta short-read assay, DNA from cultured CD4+ T cells was sequenced. Extraction of genomic DNA was performed on cultured CD4+ T cells. TCRdb re-called the PCR reads with MiXCR, one entry per CDR3 protein. The sample holds about 17,000 distinct CDR3 sequences, roughly three fifths seen once. The data derive from a study of vaccination and CD4 T cells after COVID-19. Overall study context: Collection of post-vaccine samples followed dose two by a median 72 days, spanning a range of 14 to 241. Stimuli were overlapping spike peptide pools of SARS-CoV-2 and three common cold coronaviruses (HCoV-NL63, HCoV-OC43, HCoV-229E).

CDR1 and CDR2 from the germline V gene are SGHTA and FQGNSA. The CDR3 consists of 15 residues. J gave up 6 bases and V 5 bases, and 6 bases lay outside the gene matches. Treatment defined: 10-day PBMC culture with coronavirus spike peptide pools or control peptides (ViraFEST assay). Alongside around 9.7 IU/ml IL-2 and 7.5 to 10 ug/ml peptide pools, PBMCs were cultured at a few million per well. The chain has TRBV7-2 and TRBJ1-6, with 8 bases fitting TRBD1. The sequence derives from a human donor who had recovered from COVID-19. Material: CD4+ T cells from blood, cultured in vitro, obtained after SARS-CoV-2 vaccination. In nucleotides, the CDR3 is TGTGCCAGCAGCGAAGGACAGGGTGGTAATTCACCCCTCCACTTT. It is translated as CASSEGQGGNSPLHF.